The clone carrying this T cell receptor (beta chain) has a single count. Per the original methods: Reference gene primers were amplified, and this amplification served to estimate nucleated cell counts. Using immunoSEQ multiplex PCR, the repertoire was profiled, and TCRdb retains in-frame clones only, with some absent. The V and J calls and clone size were taken over from that table, and D and trimming were inferred from the DNA. The sample has about 350,000 clones, around nine tenths seen once. The source of the sample is a study of blood T cell repertoires in COVID-19. While infection was still active, Seattle patients were enrolled and then followed longitudinally. CDR3 length: 19 amino acids. Germline V gives CDR1 MGHRA, CDR2 YSYEKL. The V gene lost 0 bases and the J gene lost 5 bases, with 23 bases spanning the gap.

The origin of this receptor is a woman aged 60-70 years with COVID-19, enrolled during active disease. This chain connects TRBV4-1 to TRBJ1-5, with D possibly matching TRBD1 (5 bases). Sequenced: peripheral blood. In nucleotides, the CDR3 is TGCGCCAGCAGCCAAGATCTCCTTGGGTGGGGCCAAAACCATCAGCCCCAGCATTTT. It specifies CASSQDLLGWGQNHQPQHF.